The present T cell receptor (beta chain) was sequenced within a study of T cell responses to AZD1222 COVID-19 vaccine (dated by TCRdb to the early 2020s). Regarding the research as a whole: TCR sequencing covered roughly 230 trial participants: roughly 200 given two doses of AZD1222 and around 25 given two doses of MenACWY control vaccine. Enrollment into the trials was organized by age into subgroups of 18-55, 56-69 and 70-plus years, and those subgroups contained roughly 140, 27 and 60 TCR-sequenced participants, respectively.

The time point label corresponds to: about 28 days (+/-7) after the second vaccine dose. Because spike-specific TCR depth and breadth did not differ between the two schedules, AZD1222 recipients who got a second dose at roughly 4 weeks were pooled with those who got a second dose at roughly 12 weeks. Samples from vaccinated people were obtained from the UK trials COV001 and COV002, which included a single-blind randomized controlled phase 2/3 trial of AZD1222 (ChAdOx1 nCoV-19) in healthy adults. Trial participant PBMC samples were collected at day 0 and day 28 after the second dose for TCRbeta chain sequencing. The CDR3 regions of human TCRbeta chains were analyzed by immunosequencing. Regarding the original processing steps: TCRs in the repertoires were compared against a reference library of SARS-CoV-2-specific TCRs that had been generated with the MIRA antigen-specificity platform. Breadth was defined as the fraction of unique TCRs that were SARS-CoV-2-associated, and depth was defined as the fraction of total T cells that were SARS-CoV-2-associated. Each spike-specific TCR was assigned to its reactive spike region and to a CD4 or CD8 class using the MIRA data. Log10-transformed breadth and depth values were compared by one-way ANOVA with Sidak's multiple comparisons tests. TCRdb stores this immuneACCESS table with in-frame sequences only. Part of the clones is absent; in the studies checked, under half of the shortfall reflects unresolved V genes, and no reason is known for the rest. The V and J calls and clone size come from that table; D and trimming were worked out from the DNA. The sample yields approximately 45,000 clones; about 90% were counted once. 1.1% of the sample goes to the ten largest clones.

The full study reports these points: No day 14 peak-response samples were available, so repertoires were characterized only after the peak T cell response. A significant rise in spike-specific TCR breadth and depth was observed after two AZD1222 doses relative to day 0 and relative to MenACWY recipients. In the small 56-69-year group, the increase in depth fell short of significance, most likely because of low power. Reportedly, close to half of the unique spike-specific TCRs recognized epitopes lying outside the regions that are mutated in the B.1.351 and B.1.1.7 variants. Only a handful of AZD1222 recipients were SARS-CoV-2 seropositive at baseline, limiting conclusions about previously exposed vaccinees. Participants were mostly white British, with more females than males. The authors suggested clonal diversity may have been underestimated. The whole spike protein was spanned by vaccine-associated CD4 TCRs, and dominant responses were seen in regions 160-218 and 743-854.

A remark on this clone: The antigen this receptor binds is unknown. There are no base qualities to consult, and no much larger clone falls within one base.

CDR1 and CDR2 are drawn from the germline V gene: LGHNT, FRNRAP. The CDR3 runs 15 amino acids, cysteine and phenylalanine included. The CDR3 DNA has 45 bases and is translated from base 1. Germline trimming amounts to 8 bases on V and 4 bases on J, with 10 as the count of junction bases outside the gene matches. The receptor's source is an adult who received the AZD1222 COVID-19 vaccine. The sequence links TRBV12-5 to TRBJ1-3; the junction holds 8 bases that match TRBD1. Material: peripheral blood, obtained 28 days after the second AZD1222 dose. The CDR3 region has the sequence CASRAGGAPGNTIYF. The sequenced DNA is TGTGCTAGTCGAGCAGGGGGCGCGCCCGGAAACACCATATATTTT.